Below, 17 T cell receptor beta chains from the same sample are listed, as sequenced in a study of blood T cell repertoires in COVID-19. TCRdb's copy holds only in-frame clones and misses some; the assay was immunoSEQ multiplex PCR. The sample includes about 250,000 clones, roughly 90% seen only once; the top ten take around 2.2%. Sequencing was performed on peripheral blood. The receptor set was obtained from a woman between 40 and 55 years old who had recovered from COVID-19.

The V and J genes are TRBV5-1 and TRBJ2-1; 8 bases are shared with TRBD2. This CDR3 is 16 amino acids long. Germline lookup yields CDR1 SGHRS and CDR2 YFSETQ. Trimming at V came to 0 bases and at J to 7 bases, leaving 9 bases not matched to a gene. The CDR3: CASSLVGGGRRNEQFF. In nucleotides, the CDR3 is TGCGCCAGCAGCTTGGTGGGGGGCGGGAGGAGGAATGAGCAGTTCTTC.

The J gene is TRBJ2-4, the V gene TRBV5-1, with 14 positions matching TRBD2. With 0 bases clipped from V and 3 bases from J, the junction kept 11 bases outside the gene matches. Per the germline V gene, CDR1 is SGHRS and CDR2 is YFSETQ. The length of the CDR3 is 20 residues. The CDR3 is CASSLVPGTSGSGGKNIQYF. CDR3 nucleotide sequence: TGCGCCAGCAGCTTGGTTCCAGGGACTAGCGGGAGCGGTGGCAAAAACATTCAGTACTTC.

This clone has at least ten counts. The rearrangement joins TRBV13 to TRBJ1-2; TRBD1 might be the D (5 bases). The germline V and J ends were trimmed by 4 bases and 4 bases, with 16 bases remaining between them. In germline, CDR1 is PRHDT, CDR2 FYEKMQ (reference sequence). This CDR3 is 15 amino acids long. DNA of the CDR3: TGTGCCAGCAGCTCCCGGGACTTCCGCCTCTATGGCTACACCTTC. The encoded protein is CASSSRDFRLYGYTF.

CDR3 DNA: TGCGCCAGCAGTGAGGTGGGACAGGGTAATTCACCCCTCCACTTT. Amino acids: CASSEVGQGNSPLHF. The chain combines TRBV10-2 with TRBJ1-6, with 9 bases fitting TRBD1. The J segment lost 6 bases and the V segment lost 2 bases, leaving 2 bases of the junction unmatched. The CDR3 totals 15 residues. Per the germline V gene, CDR1 is WSHSY and CDR2 is SAAADI.

The J gene is TRBJ1-2, the V gene TRBV4-3; no firm D call. Trimming pared 1 base from V and 0 bases from J, leaving 9 bases between. The CDR3 has 15 residues. Germline values: CDR1 LGHNA, CDR2 YSLEER. CDR3 DNA: TGCGCCAGCAGCCAAGTTAGAATCGCTAACTATGGCTACACCTTC. It yields the protein CASSQVRIANYGYTF.

This clone occurred a few times. V usage is TRBV19 and J usage is TRBJ1-1; D is unresolved. The CDR3 covers 12 residues. Looked up from germline, CDR1 is LNHDA and CDR2 is SQIVND (reference sequence). V lost 8 bases to trimming and J lost 10 bases, with 17 bases between them. The CDR3 sequence: CASSGRGGVAFF. The CDR3 DNA is TGTGCCAGTTCCGGGAGAGGAGGTGTAGCTTTCTTT. The whole variable domain, remainder taken from reference TRBV19 and TRBJ1-1, is DGGITQSPKYLFRKEGQNVTLSCEQNLNHDAMYWYRQDPGQGLRLIYYSQIVNDFQKGDIAEGYSVSREKKESFPLTVTSAQKNPTAFYLCASSGRGGVAFFGQGTRLTVV.

This clone was found once. The V gene is TRBV7-8, the J gene TRBJ2-1; D may be TRBD2 (5 bases). The V gene lost 5 bases and the J gene lost 2 bases, with 13 bases spanning the gap. CDR3 length: 15 amino acids. Germline V gene lookup returns CDR1 SGHVS and CDR2 FQNEAQ. The CDR3 is CASSRSGAAYNEQFF. In nucleotides, the CDR3 is TGTGCCAGCAGCCGCTCCGGAGCGGCCTACAATGAGCAGTTCTTC.

This chain connects TRBV5-1 to TRBJ1-2; TRBD1 agrees at 8 bases. CDR1 is SGHRS and CDR2 is YFSETQ in the germline V gene. The CDR3 is made up of 16 amino acids. V lost 0 bases, J lost 3 bases, and 7 bases stayed unmatched. Written as DNA, the CDR3 is TGCGCCAGCAGCTTGGAAGGGACAGGTTCATACTATGGCTACACCTTC. Translation: CASSLEGTGSYYGYTF. Variable domain in full (rest from reference TRBV5-1 and TRBJ1-2): KAGVTQTPRYLIKTRGQQVTLSCSPISGHRSVSWYQQTPGQGLQFLFEYFSETQRNKGNFPGRFSGRQFSNSRSEMNVSTLELGDSALYLCASSLEGTGSYYGYTFGSGTRLTVV.

This chain connects TRBV11-2 to TRBJ1-4; TRBD1 matches 8 bases. The V and J ends lost 2 bases and 7 bases, in that order; junction bases with no gene match: 9. CDR1 and CDR2 (germline): SGHAT, FQNNGV. This CDR3 comprises 16 residues. The CDR3 DNA reads as TGTGCCAGCAGCTTAACCACTTCCGGGACAGGTGAAAAACTGTTTTTT. Its translation is CASSLTTSGTGEKLFF.

V is TRBV5-1 and J is TRBJ2-2; the match to TRBD1 covers 7 bases. The CDR3 is 14 amino acids. After removal of 4 bases from V and 3 bases from J, the junction contained 3 bases not matched to a gene. Germline CDR1 reads SGHRS; CDR2 reads YFSETQ. Here the CDR3 reads CASSTGQYTGELFF. In nucleotides, the CDR3 is TGCGCCAGCAGCACGGGACAGTACACCGGGGAGCTGTTTTTT.

The chain employs TRBV4-2 and TRBJ2-7, with D possibly matching TRBD1 (6 bases). This CDR3 comprises 17 residues. V was pared by 3 bases and J by 0 bases, with 18 bases between. CDR1 LGHNA and CDR2 YNFKEQ come from the germline V gene. The CDR3 reads CASSQATRGRGSYEQYF. CDR3 bases: TGTGCCAGCAGCCAGGCCACTAGGGGCAGGGGCTCCTACGAGCAGTACTTC.

The chain links TRBV15 to TRBJ2-5; 10 nucleotides agree with TRBD1. The junction had 7 bases not matched to a gene; V was cut back by 0 bases and J by 6 bases. The CDR3 length is 16 residues. The germline gives CDR1 LNHNV, CDR2 YYDKDF (reference sequence). CDR3 in amino acids: CATSRDIGTGVKTQYF. In DNA form, the CDR3 reads TGTGCCACCAGCAGAGATATTGGGACAGGGGTCAAGACCCAGTACTTC.

This chain links TRBV7-2 with TRBJ2-3; possible D gene TRBD1, 6 bases. Germline V lookup: CDR1 SGHTA, CDR2 FQGNSA. The CDR3 sequence is 13 residues long. V shed 0 bases and J shed 6 bases, with 7 bases lying between them. The CDR3 loop is CASSLAGADTQYF. In DNA, the CDR3 is TGTGCCAGCAGCTTAGCGGGGGCGGATACGCAGTATTTT.

This clone appeared a single time. The rearrangement links TRBV27 to TRBJ2-1, with 9 bases matching TRBD1. The V gene end was trimmed by 4 bases and the J gene end by 1 base; junction bases not matched to a gene: 14. Germline-derived CDR1 and CDR2 are MNHEY and SMNVEV (reference sequence). The CDR3 length is 19 residues. The CDR3 spells CASSSRPGQGKKSYNEQFF. The CDR3 DNA follows: TGTGCCAGCAGTTCCCGCCCGGGACAGGGAAAGAAATCCTACAATGAGCAGTTCTTC.

This chain links TRBV5-1 with TRBJ2-3; 12 bases align to TRBD2. The trim removed 3 bases at V and 6 bases at J, leaving 5 bases unmatched. This CDR3 is built from 15 residues. Germline-derived CDR1 and CDR2 are SGHRS and YFSETQ. CDR3 nucleotide sequence: TGCGCCAGCAGCTCCCCTAGCGGGAGGGAGGATACGCAGTATTTT. This sequence encodes CASSSPSGREDTQYF.

The chain couples TRBV6-2 or TRBV6-3 to TRBJ1-2; maybe TRBD1 (5 bases). Trimming cost V 6 bases and J 0 bases, with 14 bases left between them. The germline V gene has CDR1 MNHEY and CDR2 SVGEGT. There are 15 residues in the CDR3. The chain's CDR3 is CASSQSGEPNYGYTF. The DNA of the CDR3 is TGTGCCAGCAGCCAGTCGGGGGAGCCTAACTATGGCTACACCTTC.

The chain combines TRBV11-3 with TRBJ2-3; maybe TRBD1 (5 bases). V was pared by 0 bases and J by 2 bases, with 9 bases between. Germline CDR1 SGHNT, CDR2 YENEEA. The CDR3 runs 15 residues. As DNA, the CDR3 is TGTGCCAGCAGCTTAGAGGGGCAACACACAGATACGCAGTATTTT. This sequence encodes CASSLEGQHTDTQYF.